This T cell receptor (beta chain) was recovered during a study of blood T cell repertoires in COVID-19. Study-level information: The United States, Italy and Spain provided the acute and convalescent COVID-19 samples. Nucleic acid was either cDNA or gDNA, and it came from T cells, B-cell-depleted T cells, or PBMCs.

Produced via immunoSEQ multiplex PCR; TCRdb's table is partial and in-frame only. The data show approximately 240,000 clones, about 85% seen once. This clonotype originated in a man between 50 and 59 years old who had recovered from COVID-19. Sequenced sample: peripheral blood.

The CDR3 nucleotides read TGCAGTGCTAGTAAGGACAGCTATGGCTACACCTTC. This sequence encodes CSASKDSYGYTF. V and J are TRBV20-1 and TRBJ1-2; the D gene is possibly TRBD1 (6 bases). V lost 3 bases and J 4 bases, leaving 9 bases between the germline ends. The CDR3 runs 12 residues. In germline, CDR1 is DFQATT, CDR2 SNEGSKA (reference sequence).